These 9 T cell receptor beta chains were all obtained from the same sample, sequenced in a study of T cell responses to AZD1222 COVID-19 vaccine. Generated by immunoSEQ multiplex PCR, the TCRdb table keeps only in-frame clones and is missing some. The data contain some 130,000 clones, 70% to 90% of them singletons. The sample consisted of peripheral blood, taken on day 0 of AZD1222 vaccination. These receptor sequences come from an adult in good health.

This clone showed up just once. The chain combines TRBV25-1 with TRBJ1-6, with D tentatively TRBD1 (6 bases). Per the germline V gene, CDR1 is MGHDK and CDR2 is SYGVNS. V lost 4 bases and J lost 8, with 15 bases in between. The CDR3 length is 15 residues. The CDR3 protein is CASSGIRGTHSPLHF. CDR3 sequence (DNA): TGTGCCAGCAGTGGGATCAGGGGAACCCATTCACCCCTCCACTTT.

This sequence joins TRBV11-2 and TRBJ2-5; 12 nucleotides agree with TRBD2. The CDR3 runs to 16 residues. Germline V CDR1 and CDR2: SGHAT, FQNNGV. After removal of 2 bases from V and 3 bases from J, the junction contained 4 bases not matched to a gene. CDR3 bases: TGTGCCAGCAGCTTATCCGGACTAGCGGGAAAAGAGACCCAGTACTTC. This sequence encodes CASSLSGLAGKETQYF.

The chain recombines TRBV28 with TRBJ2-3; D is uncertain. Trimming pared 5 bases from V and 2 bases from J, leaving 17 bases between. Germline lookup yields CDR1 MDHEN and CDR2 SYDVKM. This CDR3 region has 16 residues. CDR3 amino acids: CASSLLRVGDTDTQYF. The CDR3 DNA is TGTGCCAGCAGTCTCCTTCGCGTAGGAGACACAGATACGCAGTATTTT.

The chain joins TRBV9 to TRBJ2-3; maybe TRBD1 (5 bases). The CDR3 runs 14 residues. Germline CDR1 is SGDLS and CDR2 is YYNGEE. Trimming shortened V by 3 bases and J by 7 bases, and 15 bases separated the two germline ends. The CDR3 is CASSDPGPGHTQYF. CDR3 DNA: TGTGCCAGCAGCGACCCCGGGCCAGGGCATACGCAGTATTTT.

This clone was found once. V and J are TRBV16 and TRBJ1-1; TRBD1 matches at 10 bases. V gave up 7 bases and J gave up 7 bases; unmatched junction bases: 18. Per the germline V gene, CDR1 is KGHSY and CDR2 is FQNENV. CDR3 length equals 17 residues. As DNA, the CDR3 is TGTGCCAGCACTCATTCTCCGGGACAGGGGAGTCCCCTTGAAGCTTTCTTT. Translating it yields CASTHSPGQGSPLEAFF.

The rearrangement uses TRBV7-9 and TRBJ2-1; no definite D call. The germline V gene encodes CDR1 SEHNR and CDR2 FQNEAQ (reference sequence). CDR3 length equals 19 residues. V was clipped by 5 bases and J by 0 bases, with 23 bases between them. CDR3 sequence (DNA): TGTGCCAGCAGCCCCCTTTCTTTAGACATCTCCTACTCCTACAATGAGCAGTTCTTC. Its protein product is CASSPLSLDISYSYNEQFF.

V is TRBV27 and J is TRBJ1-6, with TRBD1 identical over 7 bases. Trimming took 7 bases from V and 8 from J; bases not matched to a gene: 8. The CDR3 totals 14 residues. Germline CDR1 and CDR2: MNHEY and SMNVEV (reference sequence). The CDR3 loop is CASTYRGRDSPLHF. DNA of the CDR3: TGTGCCAGCACCTACAGGGGTAGGGATTCACCCCTCCACTTT.

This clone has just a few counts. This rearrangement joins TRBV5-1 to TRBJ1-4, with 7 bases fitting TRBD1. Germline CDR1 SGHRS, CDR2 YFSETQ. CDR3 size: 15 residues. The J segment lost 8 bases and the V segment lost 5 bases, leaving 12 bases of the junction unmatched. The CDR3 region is CASSVVQGSMEKLFF. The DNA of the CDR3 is TGCGCCAGCAGTGTGGTACAGGGGAGTATGGAAAAACTGTTTTTT.

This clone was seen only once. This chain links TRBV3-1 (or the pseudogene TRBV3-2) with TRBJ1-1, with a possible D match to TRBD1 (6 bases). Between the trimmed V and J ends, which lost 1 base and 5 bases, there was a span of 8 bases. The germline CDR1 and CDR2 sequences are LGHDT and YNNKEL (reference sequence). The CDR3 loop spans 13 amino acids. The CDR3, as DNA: TGTGCCAGCAGCCAAGGTCAGGGGACTGAAGCTTTCTTT. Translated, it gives CASSQGQGTEAFF.